This entry describes one TCR beta chain. The sample belongs to a study of CD8+ T cells in alopecia areata. Germline-derived CDR1 and CDR2 are LNHDA and SQIVND (reference sequence). The CDR3 sequence is 14 residues long. The V and J ends lost 9 bases and 2 bases, in that order; junction bases with no gene match: 6. After isolation, RNA underwent reverse transcription to generate cDNA as the sequencing template. Using immunoSEQ multiplex PCR, the repertoire was profiled, and TCRdb retains in-frame clones only, with some absent. The table has 110,000 to 150,000 clones, roughly 61% seen once. Starting from PBMCs, sorting isolated CD4+ and CD8+ T cells.

Sample: CD4+ T cells sorted from blood, taken at week 0. The rearrangement joins TRBV19 to TRBJ2-2, with 7 bases fitting TRBD2. This sequence was found in a human donor with alopecia areata. CDR3 nucleotides: TGTGCCAGCTCCGGGACTACCAACACCGGGGAGCTGTTTTTT. It is translated as CASSGTTNTGELFF.